This T cell receptor beta chain was sequenced for a study of cytomegalovirus exposure and HLA in healthy donors. Regarding this clone: Its target is unknown.

Method: immunoSEQ multiplex PCR; TCRdb's copy keeps in-frame clones and lacks some. Of some 160,000 clones detected, about 88% appear once; the ten largest clones hold around 3%. Study results and caveats: The study found most TCR sequences rare, yet found some public TCRs in many donors. Altogether, some 170 TCR beta chains were recorded as cytomegalovirus-associated.

The CDR3 loop spans 15 amino acids. Trimming cost V 2 bases and J 4 bases, with 15 bases left between them. Per the germline V gene, CDR1 is SGHRS and CDR2 is YFSETQ. The source is a man aged 18 to 29 in good health and CMV-seronegative. The sequenced sample consisted of PBMCs. J is TRBJ1-2 and V is TRBV5-1; D is unclear. CDR3 in amino acids: CASSFEPASGYGYTF. Here the CDR3 DNA reads TGCGCCAGCAGCTTTGAACCGGCGAGCGGCTATGGCTACACCTTC.